The following is a T cell receptor (beta chain) sequence with its context. Its antigen is not known. The data are from a study of cytomegalovirus exposure and HLA in healthy donors. The PCR ran on 60 Vbeta and 13 Jbeta primers. Here immunoSEQ multiplex PCR was the method, and the copy in TCRdb shows in-frame clones only, minus some. The table for this sample gives around 140,000 clones. Study-wide points: Later analysis associated a missense DCLRE1C variant with TCR beta V- and J-gene trimming. Prediction of most subjects' HLA-A and HLA-B alleles by TCR beta sequences was reportedly accurate.

Donors likely had unrecorded immune exposures despite being nominally healthy when sampled. The clonotype was recovered from a woman aged 40 to 55 in good health and CMV-seronegative. The source material was PBMCs.

Here the CDR3 reads CSVERQLYVYGYTF. CDR3 sequence (DNA): TGCAGCGTTGAAAGACAGCTCTACGTCTATGGCTACACCTTC. The chain links TRBV29-1 to TRBJ1-2; D may be TRBD1 (5 bases). The germline CDR1 and CDR2 sequences are SQVTM and ANQGSEA. Trimming took off 2 bases at V and 4 bases at J, with 14 bases between the two ends. The CDR3 runs to 14 residues.